These T cell receptor beta chains were read from a single sample in a study of CD8 T cells in Susac syndrome. A single record per CDR3 protein comes from TCRdb applying MiXCR to the immunoSEQ multiplex PCR reads. The repertoire holds roughly 150,000 distinct CDR3 sequences, with about 95% as singletons. Material: CD4+ T cells from PBMCs. All receptors come from a human donor with Susac syndrome. The CDR3 runs from the conserved cysteine through the conserved F or W. Fields, in order: clone size, D gene, V gene, J gene, CDR3 protein, CDR3 DNA. The D gene is left open where the match is weak. Expanded clones get a size class; other rows say once, few or many, or leave the size out.

.	.	TRBV5-1	TRBJ2-5	CASSRDLVGTQYF	TGCGCCAGCAGCCGGGACCTCGTTGGGACCCAGTACTTC
.	TRBD1	TRBV20-1	TRBJ2-7	CSATGQGPYEQYF	TGCAGTGCCACGGGACAGGGACCCTACGAGCAGTACTTC
.	.	TRBV12-3/TRBV12-4	TRBJ1-5	CASSLGGSGGPQHF	TGTGCCAGCAGTTTAGGGGGGTCCGGTGGGCCCCAGCATTTT
.	.	TRBV7-8	TRBJ1-1	CASSLAVRNTEAFF	TGTGCCAGCAGCTTAGCCGTCCGGAACACTGAAGCTTTCTTT
.	.	TRBV3-1	TRBJ2-7	CASSHSERGNEQYF	TGTGCCAGCAGCCACTCGGAAAGGGGCAACGAGCAGTACTTC
.	.	TRBV7-6	TRBJ2-5	CASSLGGRRGETQYF	TGTGCCAGCAGCCTAGGGGGACGTCGAGGAGAGACCCAGTACTTC
.	.	TRBV14	TRBJ1-2	CASRPSGRDGYTF	TGTGCCAGCAGACCGTCAGGCCGTGATGGCTACACCTTC
.	.	TRBV20-1	TRBJ1-4	CSAPPQGLAEKLFF	TGCAGTGCCCCCCCGCAGGGCCTCGCTGAAAAACTGTTTTTT
.	.	TRBV15	TRBJ1-5	CATSRDGGIGPQHF	TGTGCCACCAGCAGAGATGGCGGGATCGGGCCCCAGCATTTT
once	TRBD1	TRBV29-1	TRBJ2-2	CSVNPGQFAGELFF	TGCAGCGTTAACCCGGGACAGTTCGCCGGGGAGCTGTTTTTT
.	.	TRBV7-9	TRBJ2-2	CASSPRTGKNTGELFF	TGTGCCAGCAGCCCCCGGACCGGGAAGAACACCGGGGAGCTGTTTTTT
.	TRBD1	TRBV12-3/TRBV12-4	TRBJ1-3	CASSYRGSNTIYF	TGTGCCAGCAGCTACAGGGGGAGTAACACCATATATTTT
.	TRBD2	TRBV7-7	TRBJ2-5	CASSLAGGPGQETQYF	TGTGCCAGCAGCCTAGCGGGGGGGCCAGGCCAAGAGACCCAGTACTTC
.	.	TRBV2	TRBJ2-1	CASSGLRSYNEQFF	TGTGCCAGCAGTGGGCTGCGCTCCTACAATGAGCAGTTCTTC
.	.	TRBV9	TRBJ2-3	CASSTGTTDTQYF	TGTGCCAGCAGCACCGGGACCACAGATACGCAGTATTTT
.	TRBD1	TRBV4-1	TRBJ2-4	CASSRQGTKNIQYF	TGCGCCAGCAGCCGACAGGGAACCAAAAACATTCAGTACTTC
once	TRBD1	TRBV7-9	TRBJ2-1	CASSRDRGSYNEQFF	TGTGCCAGCAGCCGGGACAGGGGGTCCTACAATGAGCAGTTCTTC
.	TRBD1	TRBV2	TRBJ2-2	CASSSGTDTGELFF	TGTGCCAGCAGTTCCGGGACAGACACCGGGGAGCTGTTTTTT
once	.	TRBV29-1	TRBJ2-5	CSVEGLSRGETQYF	TGCAGCGTTGAAGGACTCTCCCGGGGAGAGACCCAGTACTTC
.	.	TRBV20-1	TRBJ1-6	CSASGSHNSPLHF	TGCAGTGCTAGTGGGTCACATAATTCACCCCTCCACTTT
.	.	TRBV3-1	TRBJ1-6	CASPNLPSTGLPLHF	TGTGCCAGCCCGAACCTCCCCTCAACAGGGTTACCCCTCCACTTT
.	TRBD2	TRBV27	TRBJ2-5	CATGLAELGETQYF	TGTGCCACGGGACTAGCGGAACTTGGGGAGACCCAGTACTTC
.	.	TRBV20-1	TRBJ2-3	CSVRDLPDTQYF	TGCAGTGTCAGGGACTTACCAGATACGCAGTATTTT
.	TRBD2	TRBV7-9	TRBJ2-7	CASRSGGDEQYF	TGTGCCAGCAGATCGGGGGGGGACGAGCAGTACTTC
.	TRBD2	TRBV9	TRBJ2-7	CASSASGTSGGVTYEQYF	TGTGCCAGCAGCGCCTCCGGGACTAGCGGGGGGGTCACCTACGAGCAGTACTTC
.	.	TRBV3-1	TRBJ1-6	CASSQTPGARNSPLHF	TGTGCCAGCAGCCAGACGCCGGGGGCGCGGAATTCACCCCTCCACTTT
once	.	TRBV19	TRBJ2-1	CASTPRVGGGNEQFF	TGTGCCAGTACCCCCCGAGTTGGAGGGGGCAATGAGCAGTTCTTC
.	TRBD1	TRBV12-5	TRBJ2-4	CASGLVLGGQGKNIQYF	TGTGCTAGTGGTTTGGTACTAGGGGGACAGGGCAAAAACATTCAGTACTTC
.	.	TRBV23-1	TRBJ1-6	CASSQPDAVRRALHF	TGCGCCAGCAGTCAACCTGACGCAGTTAGACGAGCCCTCCACTTT
once	.	TRBV12-3/TRBV12-4	TRBJ1-1	CASSTLRRQNTEAFF	TGTGCCAGCAGTACCCTGCGGAGACAGAACACTGAAGCTTTCTTT
.	.	TRBV9	TRBJ2-3	CASSVQRADTQYF	TGTGCCAGCAGCGTACAGCGCGCAGATACGCAGTATTTT
.	TRBD1	TRBV27	TRBJ2-7	CASKTGTAAVEQYF	TGTGCCAGCAAGACCGGGACAGCCGCCGTGGAGCAGTACTTC
.	TRBD2	TRBV20-1	TRBJ2-1	CSARGTSGVGQFF	TGCAGTGCTAGGGGGACTAGCGGGGTAGGGCAGTTCTTC
.	.	TRBV7-2	TRBJ2-1	CASSLNPKAASYNEQFF	TGTGCCAGCAGCTTAAATCCGAAGGCGGCATCCTACAATGAGCAGTTCTTC
.	.	TRBV3-1	TRBJ2-7	CASSRTGQGYSYEQYF	TGTGCCAGCAGCCGAACGGGACAAGGGTATTCCTACGAGCAGTACTTC
.	.	TRBV6-6	TRBJ1-6	CASSYHRERASSPLHF	TGTGCCAGCAGTTACCATCGGGAGCGGGCTAGTTCACCCCTCCACTTT
.	.	TRBV12-3/TRBV12-4	TRBJ2-7	CASSLVGSYEQYF	TGTGCCAGCAGTTTGGTGGGTAGCTACGAGCAGTACTTC
.	.	TRBV3-1	TRBJ2-5	CASSQVSTIETQYF	TGTGCCAGCAGCCAGGTCAGCACGATAGAGACCCAGTACTTC
.	TRBD1	TRBV19	TRBJ1-5	CATGQGLGNQPQHF	TGTGCCACCGGACAGGGTCTTGGGAATCAGCCCCAGCATTTT
.	TRBD2	TRBV30	TRBJ2-1	CAWSRGGACNEQFF	TGTGCCTGGAGTCGCGGGGGGGCCTGCAATGAGCAGTTCTTC
.	.	TRBV12-3/TRBV12-4	TRBJ2-7	CASSPLDVSYEQYF	TGTGCCAGCAGTCCCCTGGACGTTTCCTACGAGCAGTACTTC
.	TRBD2	TRBV20-1	TRBJ2-2	CSARDGMRGGNTGELFF	TGCAGTGCTAGAGATGGGATGCGGGGGGGTAACACCGGGGAGCTGTTTTTT
.	.	TRBV4-1	TRBJ1-1	CASSQEANTEAFF	TGCGCCAGCAGCCAAGAAGCAAACACTGAAGCTTTCTTT
.	.	TRBV27	TRBJ2-7	CASSPEFGLGEQYF	TGTGCCAGCAGTCCGGAGTTCGGCTTGGGGGAGCAGTACTTC
.	.	TRBV29-1	TRBJ1-1	CSAGQKNTEAFF	TGCAGCGCCGGACAGAAGAACACTGAAGCTTTCTTT
.	TRBD1	TRBV5-4	TRBJ2-7	CASSIGGLEQYF	TGTGCCAGCAGTATAGGGGGCCTCGAGCAGTACTTC
.	.	TRBV5-1	TRBJ2-7	CASNRQGGYEQYF	TGCGCCAGCAACCGACAGGGAGGATACGAGCAGTACTTC
.	TRBD1	TRBV7-3	TRBJ1-6	CASSLSQGANSPLHF	TGTGCCAGCAGCTTATCGCAGGGGGCAAATTCACCCCTCCACTTT
.	.	TRBV4-3	TRBJ2-1	CASSQDYEVYNEQFF	TGCGCCAGCAGCCAAGACTATGAGGTGTACAATGAGCAGTTCTTC
.	.	TRBV29-1	TRBJ2-3	CSVEPRGSTDTQYF	TGCAGCGTTGAGCCTCGGGGGTCCACAGATACGCAGTATTTT
.	TRBD1	TRBV29-1	TRBJ2-1	CSASDRGSRNEQFF	TGCAGCGCCTCGGACAGGGGCTCACGCAATGAGCAGTTCTTC
.	.	TRBV12-3/TRBV12-4	TRBJ1-2	CASSELKANYGYTF	TGTGCCAGCAGTGAACTCAAGGCGAACTATGGCTACACCTTC
.	TRBD2	TRBV9	TRBJ2-2	CASSTPGTSGRSNTGELFF	TGTGCCAGCAGCACCCCCGGGACTAGCGGGCGATCGAACACCGGGGAGCTGTTTTTT
.	.	TRBV7-9	TRBJ2-7	CASSPDPQVSYEQYF	TGTGCCAGCAGCCCGGACCCCCAGGTTTCCTACGAGCAGTACTTC
.	.	TRBV15	TRBJ2-7	CATSRNQPGGAYEQYF	TGTGCCACCAGCAGAAACCAGCCTGGTGGGGCCTACGAGCAGTACTTC
.	.	TRBV5-1	TRBJ2-4	CASSLQPEAKNIQYF	TGCGCCAGCAGCTTGCAACCAGAGGCCAAAAACATTCAGTACTTC
.	.	TRBV6-5	TRBJ1-2	CASSYGLDGGYTF	TGTGCCAGCAGTTACGGGCTCGATGGGGGCTACACCTTC
.	TRBD1	TRBV15	TRBJ1-4	CATSRESAGGLFF	TGTGCCACCAGCAGAGAGTCGGCAGGGGGACTGTTTTTT
.	.	TRBV15	TRBJ2-1	CATSREGVNNEQFF	TGTGCCACCAGCAGAGAAGGGGTTAACAATGAGCAGTTCTTC
.	.	TRBV7-9	TRBJ1-6	CASSQGSGNSPLHF	TGTGCCAGCAGCCAGGGAAGTGGTAATTCACCCCTCCACTTT